The 32 T cell receptor beta chains given below trace back to one sample, sequenced in a study of T cell clonotyping in hematopoietic cell transplantation. The protocol was immunoSEQ multiplex PCR, while the TCRdb copy is restricted to in-frame clones and leaves out a portion. This table has approximately 4,200 clones, under 85% appearing once. The starting material was peripheral blood mononuclear cells, obtained 180 days after allogeneic stem cell transplant. The receptors come from a male patient between 55 and 70 years old who had an allogeneic stem cell transplant from an unrelated donor, so T cells may come from the graft donor. Some clones in this sample may be carry-over from other donors' samples.

The chain is built from TRBV4-3 and TRBJ1-3; D gene unclear. The germline V and J ends were trimmed by 1 base and 0 bases, with 10 bases remaining between them. CDR3 length equals 16 residues. CDR1 and CDR2 from the germline V gene are LGHNA and YSLEER. Here the CDR3 DNA reads TGCGCCAGCAGCCAAGCGCTCCTGAGCTCTGGAAACACCATATATTTT. It encodes CASSQALLSSGNTIYF.

V usage is TRBV7-3 and J usage is TRBJ2-2, with 8 positions matching TRBD2. Germline lookup yields CDR1 SGHTA and CDR2 FQGTGA. This CDR3 contains 16 residues. Trimming removed 5 bases from V and 5 bases from J; junction bases left unmatched: 10. As DNA, the CDR3 is TGTGCCAGCAGCAACTCCGCGGGGGGCCGAACCGGGGAGCTGTTTTTT. This codes for CASSNSAGGRTGELFF.

The chain is built from TRBV5-1 and TRBJ2-5; 7 nucleotides match TRBD2. The trim removed 0 bases at V and 5 bases at J, leaving 4 bases unmatched. The CDR3 is made up of 14 amino acids. Germline values: CDR1 SGHRS, CDR2 YFSETQ. The CDR3 spells CASSLEGGRETQYF. CDR3 sequence (DNA): TGCGCCAGCAGCTTGGAGGGAGGGAGGGAGACCCAGTACTTC.

V is TRBV20-1 and J is TRBJ2-5; D call uncertain. In germline, CDR1 is DFQATT, CDR2 SNEGSKA (reference sequence). This CDR3 spans 11 amino acids. V was trimmed by 3 bases and J by 4 bases, leaving 6 bases between them. CDR3 coding DNA: TGCAGTGCTAGTCAGCGAGAGACCCAGTACTTC. Translating it yields CSASQRETQYF.

This sequence joins TRBV27 and TRBJ1-1; the D gene is possibly TRBD1 (5 bases). The CDR3 is made up of 15 amino acids. Per the germline V gene, CDR1 is MNHEY and CDR2 is SMNVEV (reference sequence). V was shortened by 2 bases and J by 0 bases, with 10 bases between the two germline ends. Here the CDR3 reads CASSLLGTVNTEAFF. CDR3 DNA sequence: TGTGCCAGCAGTTTACTCGGGACGGTGAACACTGAAGCTTTCTTT.

This chain links TRBV7-9 with TRBJ1-2; D is unclear. This CDR3 is built from 13 residues. CDR1 and CDR2 from the germline V gene are SEHNR and FQNEAQ (reference sequence). V shed 5 bases and J shed 3 bases, with 10 bases lying between them. The CDR3 coding sequence is TGTGCCAGCAGCCGCAGGCTCGACTATGGCTACACCTTC. Its translation is CASSRRLDYGYTF.

The chain combines TRBV7-6 with TRBJ1-5, with a possible D match to TRBD1 (5 bases). Germline V gene lookup returns CDR1 SGHVS and CDR2 FNYEAQ. Trimming pared 1 base from V and 8 bases from J, leaving 9 bases between. This CDR3 has 13 residues. The CDR3 here is CASSLGTDKPQHF. CDR3 nucleotides: TGTGCCAGCAGCTTAGGAACGGACAAGCCCCAGCATTTT.

V and J are TRBV6-1 and TRBJ2-7, with D possibly called TRBD1 or TRBD2 (5 bases each). Germline CDR1 MNHNS, CDR2 SASEGT. With 6 bases removed from V and 4 bases from J, the gap between germline ends came to 13 bases. The CDR3 spans 13 residues. CDR3 residues: CASSLTGPYEQYF. The CDR3 DNA reads as TGTGCCAGCAGCCTTACGGGGCCATACGAGCAGTACTTC.

The chain joins TRBV5-1 to TRBJ1-6; unclear D gene. CDR3 length: 17 residues. V was shortened by 3 bases and J by 6 bases, with 19 bases between the two germline ends. CDR1 is SGHRS, CDR2 YFSETQ, per germline. The CDR3 coding sequence is TGCGCCAGCAGCTCGGGCCTACCCACGGCGACTAATTCACCCCTCCACTTT. This codes for CASSSGLPTATNSPLHF.

This chain links TRBV19 with TRBJ2-3; D gene unclear. There are 12 residues in the CDR3. CDR1 is LNHDA, CDR2 SQIVND, per germline (reference sequence). V was clipped by 10 bases and J by 2 bases, with 10 bases between them. The CDR3 nucleotides read TGTGCCACTGCCGTGGACACAGATACGCAGTATTTT. Translating it yields CATAVDTDTQYF.

V and J are TRBV30 and TRBJ2-1, with D uncertain. Per the germline V gene, CDR1 is GTSNPN and CDR2 is SVGIG (reference sequence). This CDR3 comprises 11 residues. Trimming stripped 1 base from V and 7 bases from J, with 5 bases between. Here the CDR3 reads CAWSARNEQFF. The CDR3 bases are TGTGCCTGGAGTGCCCGGAATGAGCAGTTCTTC.

The J gene is TRBJ2-5, the V gene TRBV6-6; a weak D match, TRBD1 (5 bases). CDR3 length equals 13 residues. V was pared by 2 bases and J by 4 bases, with 8 bases between. Germline lookup yields CDR1 MNHNY and CDR2 SVGAGI (reference sequence). As DNA, the CDR3 is TGTGCCAGCAGTTACGCAGGGTCAGAGACCCAGTACTTC. Its translation is CASSYAGSETQYF.

The chain has TRBV6-5 and TRBJ2-3; D possibly matches TRBD1 or TRBD2 (6 bases each). The CDR3 is 16 amino acids. The germline V gene has CDR1 MNHEY and CDR2 SVGAGI. Trimming shortened V by 2 bases and J by 2 bases, and 14 bases separated the two germline ends. The CDR3 is CASSYARGPYTDTQYF. CDR3 bases: TGTGCCAGCAGTTACGCACGGGGGCCTTACACAGATACGCAGTATTTT.

This clone was recorded only once. The genes are TRBV4-2 and TRBJ2-5; 10 nucleotides agree with TRBD1. The CDR3 covers 18 residues. Germline CDR1 LGHNA, CDR2 YNFKEQ. V lost 2 bases to trimming and J lost 5 bases; unmatched junction nucleotides: 14. CDR3 protein: CASSQTRGATGGVETQYF. DNA of the CDR3: TGTGCCAGCAGCCAAACCCGGGGGGCGACAGGGGGCGTTGAGACCCAGTACTTC.

This sequence joins TRBV4-2 and TRBJ2-5, with D possibly being TRBD1 or TRBD2 (5 bases each). V was clipped by 8 bases and J by 5 bases, with 18 bases between them. The CDR3 totals 14 residues. Germline loops: CDR1 LGHNA, CDR2 YNFKEQ. The CDR3 sequence: CASVRLGDRETQYF. DNA for the CDR3: TGTGCCAGCGTCCGACTGGGGGATAGGGAGACCCAGTACTTC.

In nucleotides, the CDR3 is TGTGCCAGCAGCTCCAGACAGGGGGACAACACTGAAGCTTTCTTT. It is translated as CASSSRQGDNTEAFF. The chain employs TRBV7-9 and TRBJ1-1, with TRBD1 matching 9 bases. The CDR3 spans 15 residues. Germline CDR1 and CDR2: SEHNR and FQNEAQ (reference sequence). V was pared by 4 bases and J by 2 bases, with 5 bases of the junction left unmatched.

The V call is TRBV6-1, the J call TRBJ2-6; D gene unclear. The V gene lost 6 bases and the J gene lost 2 bases, with 11 bases spanning the gap. The CDR3 sequence is 15 residues long. CDR1 and CDR2 from the germline V gene are MNHNS and SASEGT. In nucleotides, the CDR3 is TGTGCCAGCAGGGCACACCGTCCTGGGGCCAACGTCCTGACTTTC. Protein: CASRAHRPGANVLTF.

The chain employs TRBV19 and TRBJ2-1; D not resolved. V lost 5 bases and J lost 2, with 16 bases in between. The CDR3 loop spans 16 amino acids. Germline values: CDR1 LNHDA, CDR2 SQIVND (reference sequence). CDR3 DNA: TGTGCCAGTAGTCCTTCTCACGACTCCGCCTACAATGAGCAGTTCTTC. Translated, it gives CASSPSHDSAYNEQFF.

This chain links TRBV6-5 with TRBJ1-1, with a tentative D call TRBD1 (6 bases). This CDR3 has 15 amino acids. Trimming took off 5 bases at V and 0 bases at J, with 13 bases between the two ends. Germline V gene data show CDR1 as MNHEY and CDR2 as SVGAGI. The CDR3 protein is CASSITGTLNTEAFF. The CDR3 DNA reads as TGTGCCAGCAGTATCACAGGGACCTTGAACACTGAAGCTTTCTTT.

The table lists this clone with a count of one. V is TRBV7-2 and J is TRBJ1-4; D ambiguous. V shed 4 bases and J shed 7 bases, with 19 bases lying between them. Per germline, CDR1 SGHTA and CDR2 FQGNSA. This CDR3 contains 16 residues. In DNA, the CDR3 is TGTGCCAGCAGCTCCCAGGACCGGAGGCAGAGTGAAAAACTGTTTTTT. Translation gives CASSSQDRRQSEKLFF.

The gene calls are TRBV19 and TRBJ1-2; D ambiguous. V dropped 4 bases and J dropped 7 bases, with 7 bases sitting between them. The CDR3 length is 11 residues. Germline V gives CDR1 LNHDA, CDR2 SQIVND (reference sequence). The CDR3 region is CASSSHSGYTF. CDR3 DNA sequence: TGTGCCAGTAGTAGCCATAGTGGCTACACCTTC.

The rearrangement uses TRBV27 and TRBJ1-5, with 8 bases aligning to TRBD1. V dropped 6 bases and J dropped 0; count of bases not matched to a gene: 13. This CDR3 contains 18 residues. Germline V lookup: CDR1 MNHEY, CDR2 SMNVEV (reference sequence). The CDR3 DNA follows: TGTGCCAGCAGCCCCCTCGGACAGGGACCTTATAGCAATCAGCCCCAGCATTTT. Protein: CASSPLGQGPYSNQPQHF.

The V call is TRBV7-3, the J call TRBJ2-5, with TRBD1 matching over 8 bases. Germline CDR1 SGHTA, CDR2 FQGTGA. The V and J ends lost 2 bases and 5 bases, in that order; junction bases with no gene match: 7. CDR3 length equals 15 residues. CDR3 protein: CASSLGQGAVETQYF. Written as DNA, the CDR3 is TGTGCCAGCAGCTTAGGGCAGGGGGCTGTGGAGACCCAGTACTTC.

This clone has more than one count but fewer than ten. The chain carries TRBV4-1 and TRBJ2-1, with TRBD1 as a possible D gene (5 bases). Trimming removed 0 bases at V and 0 bases at J, with 15 bases between. Germline V gene data show CDR1 as MGHRA and CDR2 as YSYEKL. This CDR3 has 18 amino acids. The CDR3 is CASSQDTRTRFSYNEQFF. Here the CDR3 DNA reads TGCGCCAGCAGCCAAGATACCAGGACACGATTCTCCTACAATGAGCAGTTCTTC.

The chain joins TRBV14 to TRBJ2-2; D gene unclear. This CDR3 spans 14 amino acids. CDR1 is SGHDN and CDR2 is FVKESK in the germline V gene. Trimming took off 1 base at V and 5 bases at J, with 8 bases between the two ends. Here the CDR3 DNA reads TGTGCCAGCAGCCAAGGAGCAAGGACCGGGGAGCTGTTTTTT. It encodes CASSQGARTGELFF.

V and J are TRBV7-9 and TRBJ2-5; D is ambiguous. This CDR3 region has 11 residues. Germline CDR1 reads SEHNR; CDR2 reads FQNEAQ (reference sequence). V lost 2 bases and J lost 4, with 2 bases in between. CDR3: CASSLLETQYF. CDR3 bases: TGTGCCAGCAGCTTATTAGAGACCCAGTACTTC. Looking up the rest from reference TRBV7-9 and TRBJ2-5 gives the full variable domain: DTGVSQNPRHKITKRGQNVTFRCDPISEHNRLYWYRQTLGQGPEFLTYFQNEAQLEKSRLLSDRFSAERPKGSFSTLEIQRTEQGDSAMYLCASSLLETQYFGPGTRLLVL.

The V and J genes are TRBV6-4 and TRBJ2-2; 10 nucleotides align to TRBD2. The CDR3 consists of 16 residues. Trimming cost V 0 bases and J 5 bases; bases outside gene matches: 3. The germline gives CDR1 MRHNA, CDR2 SNTAGT. CDR3: CASSDSASGSTGELFF. CDR3 DNA: TGTGCCAGCAGTGACTCTGCTAGCGGGAGTACCGGGGAGCTGTTTTTT.

The chain has TRBV6-5 and TRBJ1-3; maybe TRBD1 (5 bases). Trimming left V 2 bases short and J 3 bases short, with 8 bases between. The germline V gene has CDR1 MNHEY and CDR2 SVGAGI. This CDR3 spans 14 amino acids. For the CDR3, the DNA is TGTGCCAGCAGTTACAAAGGGGATGGAAACACCATATATTTT. As protein: CASSYKGDGNTIYF.

The chain joins TRBV6-5 to TRBJ2-7; tentatively, D is TRBD2 (7 bases). Germline CDR1 MNHEY, CDR2 SVGAGI. Trimming shortened V by 0 bases and J by 2 bases, and 11 bases separated the two germline ends. CDR3 size: 15 residues. CDR3 amino acids: CASSYSVGGAYEQYF. CDR3 coding DNA: TGTGCCAGCAGTTACTCCGTAGGGGGGGCCTACGAGCAGTACTTC.

The chain employs TRBV10-1 and TRBJ1-2, with D perhaps TRBD1 (6 bases). Germline V gene data show CDR1 as WNHNN and CDR2 as SYGVQD (reference sequence). The CDR3 contains 15 residues. V lost 10 bases, J lost 0 bases, and 18 bases lay in between. The CDR3 reads CAIQGSDGANYGYTF. Written as DNA, the CDR3 is TGCGCCATCCAGGGGTCGGACGGGGCTAACTATGGCTACACCTTC.

The chain links TRBV5-4 to TRBJ1-2, with a weak D call TRBD1 (5 bases). This CDR3 is built from 13 residues. Trimming left V 0 bases short and J 2 bases short, with 5 bases between. Germline V lookup: CDR1 SGHNT, CDR2 YYREEE (reference sequence). The CDR3 DNA reads TGTGCCAGCAGCTTGGACAGGAACTATGGCTACACCTTC. This gives the protein CASSLDRNYGYTF.

The chain is built from TRBV10-3 and TRBJ2-3; tentatively, D is TRBD2 (6 bases). V lost 5 bases and J 0 bases, leaving 9 bases between the germline ends. The CDR3 is 14 residues long. Per the germline V gene, CDR1 is ENHRY and CDR2 is SYGVKD. The CDR3 region is CAISSGLSTDTQYF. The CDR3 bases are TGTGCCATCAGTAGCGGGTTGAGCACAGATACGCAGTATTTT.